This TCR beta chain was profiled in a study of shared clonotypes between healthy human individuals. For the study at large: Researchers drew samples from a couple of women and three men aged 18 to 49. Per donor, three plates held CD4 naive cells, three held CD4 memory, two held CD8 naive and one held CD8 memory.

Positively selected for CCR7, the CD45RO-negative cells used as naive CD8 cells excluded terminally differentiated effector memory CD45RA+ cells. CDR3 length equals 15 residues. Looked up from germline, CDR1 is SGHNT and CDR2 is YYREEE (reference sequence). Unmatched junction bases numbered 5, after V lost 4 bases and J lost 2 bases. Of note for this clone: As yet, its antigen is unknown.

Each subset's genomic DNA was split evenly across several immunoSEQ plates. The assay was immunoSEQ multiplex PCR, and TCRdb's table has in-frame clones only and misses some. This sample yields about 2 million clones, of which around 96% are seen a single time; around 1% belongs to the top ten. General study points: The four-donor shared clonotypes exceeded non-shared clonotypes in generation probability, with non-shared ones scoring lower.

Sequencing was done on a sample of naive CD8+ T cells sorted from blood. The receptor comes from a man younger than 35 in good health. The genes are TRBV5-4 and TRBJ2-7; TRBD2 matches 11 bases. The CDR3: CASSERLAGPYEQYF. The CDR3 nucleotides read TGTGCCAGCAGCGAACGACTAGCGGGACCCTACGAGCAGTACTTC.